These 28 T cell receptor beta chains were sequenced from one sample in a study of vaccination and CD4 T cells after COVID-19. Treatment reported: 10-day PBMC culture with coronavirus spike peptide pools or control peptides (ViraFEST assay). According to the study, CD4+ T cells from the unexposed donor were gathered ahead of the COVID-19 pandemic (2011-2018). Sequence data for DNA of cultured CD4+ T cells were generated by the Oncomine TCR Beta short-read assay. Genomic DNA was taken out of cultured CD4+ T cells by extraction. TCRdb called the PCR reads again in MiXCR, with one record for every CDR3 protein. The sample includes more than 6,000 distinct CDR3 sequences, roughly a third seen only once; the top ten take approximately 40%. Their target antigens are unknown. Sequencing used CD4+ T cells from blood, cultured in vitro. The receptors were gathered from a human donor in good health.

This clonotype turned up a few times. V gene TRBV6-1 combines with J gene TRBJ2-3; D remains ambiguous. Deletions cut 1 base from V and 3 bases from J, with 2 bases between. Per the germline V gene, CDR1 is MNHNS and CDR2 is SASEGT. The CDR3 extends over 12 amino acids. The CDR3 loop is CASSEVTDTQYF. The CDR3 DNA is TGTGCCAGCAGTGAAGTGACAGATACGCAGTATTTT.

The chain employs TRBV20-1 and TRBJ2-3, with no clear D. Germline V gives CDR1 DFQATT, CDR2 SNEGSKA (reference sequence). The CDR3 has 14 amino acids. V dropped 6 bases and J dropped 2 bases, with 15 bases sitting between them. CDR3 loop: CSASPGSVTDTQYF. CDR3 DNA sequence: TGCAGTGCCTCCCCCGGGTCGGTCACAGATACGCAGTATTTT.

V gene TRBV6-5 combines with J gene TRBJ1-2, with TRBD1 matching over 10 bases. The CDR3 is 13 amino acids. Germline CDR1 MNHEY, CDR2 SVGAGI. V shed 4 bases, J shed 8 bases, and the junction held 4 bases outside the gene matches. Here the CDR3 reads CASSSDRGQGYTF. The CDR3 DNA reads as TGTGCCAGCAGTTCAGACAGGGGGCAAGGCTACACCTTC.

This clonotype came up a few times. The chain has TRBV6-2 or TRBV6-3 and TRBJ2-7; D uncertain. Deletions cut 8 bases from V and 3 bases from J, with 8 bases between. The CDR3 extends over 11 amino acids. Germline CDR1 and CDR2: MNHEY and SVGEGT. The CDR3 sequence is CASSRIYEQYF. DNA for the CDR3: TGTGCCAGCTCTCGTATCTACGAGCAGTACTTC.

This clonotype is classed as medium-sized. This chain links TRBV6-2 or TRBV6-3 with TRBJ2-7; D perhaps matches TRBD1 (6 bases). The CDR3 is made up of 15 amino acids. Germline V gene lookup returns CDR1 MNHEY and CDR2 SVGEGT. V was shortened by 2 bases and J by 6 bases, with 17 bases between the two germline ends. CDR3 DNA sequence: TGTGCCAGCAGTTACGCCCGGGACATAGTCGGCGAGCAGTACTTC. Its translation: CASSYARDIVGEQYF.

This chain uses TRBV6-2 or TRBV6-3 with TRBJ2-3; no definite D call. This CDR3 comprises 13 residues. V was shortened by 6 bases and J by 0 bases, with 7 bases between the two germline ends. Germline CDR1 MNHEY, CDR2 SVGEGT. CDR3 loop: CASRSASTDTQYF. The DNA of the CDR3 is TGTGCCAGCAGATCCGCTAGCACAGATACGCAGTATTTT.

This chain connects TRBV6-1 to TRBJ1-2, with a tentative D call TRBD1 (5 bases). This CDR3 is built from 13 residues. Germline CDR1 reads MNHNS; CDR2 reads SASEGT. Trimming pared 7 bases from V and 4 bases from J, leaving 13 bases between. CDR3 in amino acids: CASNTSGTYGYTF. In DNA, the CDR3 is TGTGCCAGCAATACCTCCGGGACCTATGGCTACACCTTC.

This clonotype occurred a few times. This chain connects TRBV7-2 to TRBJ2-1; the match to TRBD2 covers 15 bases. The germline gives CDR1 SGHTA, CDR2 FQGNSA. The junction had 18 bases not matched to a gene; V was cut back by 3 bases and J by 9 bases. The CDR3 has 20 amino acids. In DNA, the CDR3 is TGTGCCAGCAGCTTTACCTTACCAGGGACTAGCGGGAGGATAGGTAGTGAGCAGTTCTTC. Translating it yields CASSFTLPGTSGRIGSEQFF.

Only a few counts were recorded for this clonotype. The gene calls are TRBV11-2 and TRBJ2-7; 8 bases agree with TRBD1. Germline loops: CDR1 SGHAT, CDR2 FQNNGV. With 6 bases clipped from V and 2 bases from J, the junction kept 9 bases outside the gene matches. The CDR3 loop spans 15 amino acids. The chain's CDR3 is CASSAGTGGAYEQYF. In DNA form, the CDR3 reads TGTGCCAGCAGTGCCGGGACAGGAGGGGCCTACGAGCAGTACTTC.

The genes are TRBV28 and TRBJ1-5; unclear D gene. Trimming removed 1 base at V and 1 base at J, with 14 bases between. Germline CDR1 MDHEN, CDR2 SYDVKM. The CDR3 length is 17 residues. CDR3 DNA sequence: TGTGCCAGCAGTTTATTTGTTCCAACCACAAGCAATCAGCCCCAGCATTTT. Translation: CASSLFVPTTSNQPQHF.

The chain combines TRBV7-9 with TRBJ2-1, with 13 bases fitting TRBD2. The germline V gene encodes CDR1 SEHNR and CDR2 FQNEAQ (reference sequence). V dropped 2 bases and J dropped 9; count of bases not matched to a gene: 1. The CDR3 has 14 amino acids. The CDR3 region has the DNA TGTGCCAGCAGCTTAAGGACTAGCGGGAGTGAGCAGTTCTTC. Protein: CASSLRTSGSEQFF.

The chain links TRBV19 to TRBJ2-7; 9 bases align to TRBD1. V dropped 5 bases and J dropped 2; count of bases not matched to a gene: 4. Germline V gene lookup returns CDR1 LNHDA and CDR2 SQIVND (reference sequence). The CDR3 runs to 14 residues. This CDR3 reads CASSPGTGPYEQYF. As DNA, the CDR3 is TGTGCCAGTAGTCCGGGGACAGGGCCCTACGAGCAGTACTTC.

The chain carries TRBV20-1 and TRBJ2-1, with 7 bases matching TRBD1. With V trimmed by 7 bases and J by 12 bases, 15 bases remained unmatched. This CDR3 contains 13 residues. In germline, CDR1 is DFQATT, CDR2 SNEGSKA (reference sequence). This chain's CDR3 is CSVPGPGGIRQFF. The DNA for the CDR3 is TGCAGTGTCCCGGGACCAGGGGGTATACGGCAGTTCTTC.

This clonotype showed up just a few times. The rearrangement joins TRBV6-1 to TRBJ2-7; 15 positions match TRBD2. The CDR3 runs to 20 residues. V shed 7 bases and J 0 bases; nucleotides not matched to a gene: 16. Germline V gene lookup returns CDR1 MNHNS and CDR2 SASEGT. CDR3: CASKTATGLAGGVGSYEQYF. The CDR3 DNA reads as TGTGCCAGCAAGACGGCTACGGGACTAGCGGGAGGAGTAGGCTCCTACGAGCAGTACTTC.

CDR3 sequence: CASSEFIAETQYF. The CDR3 bases are TGTGCCAGCAGTGAATTCATCGCCGAGACCCAGTACTTC. V is TRBV2 and J is TRBJ2-5; D not certain. The CDR3 covers 13 residues. V was shortened by 2 bases and J by 5 bases, with 9 bases between the two germline ends. From germline, CDR1 is SNHLY and CDR2 FYNNEI.

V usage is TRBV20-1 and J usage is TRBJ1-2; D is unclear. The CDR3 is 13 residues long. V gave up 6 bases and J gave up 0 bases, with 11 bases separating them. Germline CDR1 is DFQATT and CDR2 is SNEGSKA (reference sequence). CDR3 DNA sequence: TGCAGTGCCCCAAGCGAGCCTAACTATGGCTACACCTTC. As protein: CSAPSEPNYGYTF.

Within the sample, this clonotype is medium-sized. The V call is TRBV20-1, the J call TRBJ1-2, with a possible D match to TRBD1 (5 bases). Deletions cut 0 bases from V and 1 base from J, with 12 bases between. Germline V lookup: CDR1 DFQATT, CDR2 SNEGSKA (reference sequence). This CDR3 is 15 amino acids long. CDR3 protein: CSAREKGVLNYGYTF. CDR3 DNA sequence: TGCAGTGCTAGAGAGAAAGGGGTCCTTAACTATGGCTACACCTTC.

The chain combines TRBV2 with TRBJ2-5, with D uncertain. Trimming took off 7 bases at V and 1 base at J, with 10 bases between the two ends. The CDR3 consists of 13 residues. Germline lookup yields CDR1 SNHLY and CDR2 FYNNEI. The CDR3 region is CASMWRPQETQYF. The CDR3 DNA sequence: TGTGCCAGCATGTGGCGGCCCCAAGAGACCCAGTACTTC.

The CDR3 region has the DNA TGTGCCAGCAGCTTAGGTACAGATACGCAGTATTTT. Protein product: CASSLGTDTQYF. This rearrangement joins TRBV7-2 to TRBJ2-3; D remains ambiguous. V was trimmed by 1 base and J by 3 bases, leaving 2 bases between them. Germline-derived CDR1 and CDR2 are SGHTA and FQGNSA. This CDR3 has 12 residues.

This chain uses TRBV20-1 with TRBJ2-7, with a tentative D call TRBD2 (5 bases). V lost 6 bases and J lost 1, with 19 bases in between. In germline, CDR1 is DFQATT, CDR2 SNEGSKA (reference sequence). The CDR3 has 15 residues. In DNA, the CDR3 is TGCAGTGCCATAAAGAGGCTAGCTGGGTCCTACGAGCAGTACTTC. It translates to CSAIKRLAGSYEQYF.

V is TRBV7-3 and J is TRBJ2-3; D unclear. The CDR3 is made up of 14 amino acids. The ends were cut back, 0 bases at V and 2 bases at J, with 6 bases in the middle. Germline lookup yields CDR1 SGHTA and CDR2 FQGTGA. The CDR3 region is CASSLTGPTDTQYF. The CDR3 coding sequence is TGTGCCAGCAGCTTAACCGGCCCCACAGATACGCAGTATTTT. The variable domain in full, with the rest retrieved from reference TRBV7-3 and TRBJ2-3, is GAGVSQTPSNKVTEKGKYVELRCDPISGHTALYWYRQSLGQGPEFLIYFQGTGAADDSGLPNDRFFAVRPEGSVSTLKIQRTERGDSAVYLCASSLTGPTDTQYFGPGTRLTVL.

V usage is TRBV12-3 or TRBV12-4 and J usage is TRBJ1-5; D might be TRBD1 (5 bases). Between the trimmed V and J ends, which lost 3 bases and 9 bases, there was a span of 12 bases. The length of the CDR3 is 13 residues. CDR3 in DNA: TGTGCCAGCAGTTTGGGACCCATTTCGCCCCAGCATTTT. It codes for CASSLGPISPQHF.

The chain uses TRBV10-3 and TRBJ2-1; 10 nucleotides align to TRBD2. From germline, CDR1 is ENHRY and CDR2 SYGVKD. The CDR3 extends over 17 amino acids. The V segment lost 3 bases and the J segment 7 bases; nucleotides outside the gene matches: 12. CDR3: CAISDSASGSSRNEQFF. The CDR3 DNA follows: TGTGCCATCAGTGACTCCGCTAGCGGGAGCTCTCGGAATGAGCAGTTCTTC.

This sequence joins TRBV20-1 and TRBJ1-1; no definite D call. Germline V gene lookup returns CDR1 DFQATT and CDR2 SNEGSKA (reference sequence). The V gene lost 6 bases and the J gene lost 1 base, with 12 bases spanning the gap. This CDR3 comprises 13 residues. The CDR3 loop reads CSALTGQNTEAFF. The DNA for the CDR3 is TGCAGTGCCTTGACTGGGCAGAACACTGAAGCTTTCTTT.

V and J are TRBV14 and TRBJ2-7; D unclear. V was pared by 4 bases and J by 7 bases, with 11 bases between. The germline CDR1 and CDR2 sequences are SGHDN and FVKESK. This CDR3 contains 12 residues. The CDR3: CASSRDPLEQYF. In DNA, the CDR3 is TGTGCCAGCAGCCGTGATCCGCTAGAGCAGTACTTC.

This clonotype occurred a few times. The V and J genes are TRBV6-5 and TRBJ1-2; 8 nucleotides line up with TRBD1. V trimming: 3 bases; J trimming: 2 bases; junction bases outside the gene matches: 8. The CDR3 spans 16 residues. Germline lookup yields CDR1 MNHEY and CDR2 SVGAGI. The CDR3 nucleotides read TGTGCCAGCAGTTATCGCGGACAGGGAAGAAACTATGGCTACACCTTC. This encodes CASSYRGQGRNYGYTF.

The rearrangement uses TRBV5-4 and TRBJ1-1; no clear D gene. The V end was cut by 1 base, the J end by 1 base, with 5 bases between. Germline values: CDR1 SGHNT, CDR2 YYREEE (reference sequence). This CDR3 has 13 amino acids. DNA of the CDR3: TGTGCCAGCAGCTTGACAGCGAACACTGAAGCTTTCTTT. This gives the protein CASSLTANTEAFF.

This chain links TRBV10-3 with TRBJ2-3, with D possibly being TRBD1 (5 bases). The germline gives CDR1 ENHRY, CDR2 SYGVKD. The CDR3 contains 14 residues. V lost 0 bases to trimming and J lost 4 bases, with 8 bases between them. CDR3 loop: CAISESKGSDTQYF. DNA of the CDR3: TGTGCCATCAGTGAGTCGAAGGGGTCAGATACGCAGTATTTT.